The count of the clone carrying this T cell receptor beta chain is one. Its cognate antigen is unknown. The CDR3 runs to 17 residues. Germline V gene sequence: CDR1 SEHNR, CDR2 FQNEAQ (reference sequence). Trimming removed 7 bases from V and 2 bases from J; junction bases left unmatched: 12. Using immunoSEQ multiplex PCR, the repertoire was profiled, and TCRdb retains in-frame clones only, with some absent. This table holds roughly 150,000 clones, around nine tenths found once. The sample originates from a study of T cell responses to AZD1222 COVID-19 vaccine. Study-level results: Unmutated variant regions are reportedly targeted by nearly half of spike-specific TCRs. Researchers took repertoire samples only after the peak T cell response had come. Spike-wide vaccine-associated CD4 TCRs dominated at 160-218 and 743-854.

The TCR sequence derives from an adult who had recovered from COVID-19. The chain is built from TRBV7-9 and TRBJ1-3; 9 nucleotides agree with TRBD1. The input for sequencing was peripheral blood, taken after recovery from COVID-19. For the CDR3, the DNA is TGTGCCAGCACCCTATCGGGACAGGGTTTGGCTGGAAACACCATATATTTT. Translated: CASTLSGQGLAGNTIYF.